The 8 T cell receptor beta chains reported below all come from one sample, sequenced in a study of early T cells in non-severe SARS-CoV-2 infection. TCRdb re-derived calls from the 5' RACE reads in MiXCR, one entry per CDR3 protein. The sample consists of over 45,000 distinct CDR3 sequences, roughly 5.9% of them appearing once. Sequenced input: whole blood. These receptors came from an adult who was a healthcare worker with PCR-confirmed SARS-CoV-2 infection or an uninfected control (not recorded which).

This clonotype was detected a few times. The V and J genes are TRBV9 and TRBJ1-3; no reliable D call. V lost 0 bases and J lost 8, with 15 bases in between. CDR3 length: 15 amino acids. Germline V gene data show CDR1 as SGDLS and CDR2 as YYNGEE. CDR3 loop: CASSVGVDGIDTIYF. CDR3 sequence (DNA): TGTGCCAGCAGCGTAGGCGTGGATGGGATTGACACCATATATTTT.

The J gene is TRBJ2-2, the V gene TRBV10-3, with D tentatively TRBD2 (6 bases). The CDR3 is made up of 17 amino acids. Germline loops: CDR1 ENHRY, CDR2 SYGVKD. V shed 3 bases and J shed 2 bases, with 16 bases lying between them. The CDR3 protein is CAISESPGVINTGELFF. In nucleotides, the CDR3 is TGTGCCATCAGTGAAAGTCCGGGGGTCATAAACACCGGGGAGCTGTTTTTT.

This clonotype was detected ten times or more. This chain connects TRBV7-8 to TRBJ2-1; weak D call: TRBD1 (6 bases). Germline lookup yields CDR1 SGHVS and CDR2 FQNEAQ. V shed 8 bases and J shed 7 bases, with 21 bases lying between them. The CDR3 is 15 residues long. CDR3 nucleotide sequence: TGTGCCAGCCGGAACTGGGACACGCGGACAAATGAGCAGTTCTTC. Translated, it gives CASRNWDTRTNEQFF.

This clonotype was found many times. This chain connects TRBV2 to TRBJ1-1; tentative D call: TRBD1 (6 bases). Trimming took 6 bases from V and 4 from J, leaving 15 bases between them. The CDR3 runs 14 residues. Germline V lookup: CDR1 SNHLY, CDR2 FYNNEI. CDR3 DNA: TGTGCCAGCAGGGCGGGGGGCGCGAGCACTGAAGCTTTCTTT. Its protein is CASRAGGASTEAFF.

The table lists this clonotype with many counts. The V gene is TRBV20-1, the J gene TRBJ2-3; perhaps TRBD1 as D (6 bases). CDR1 is DFQATT and CDR2 is SNEGSKA in the germline V gene (reference sequence). There are 14 residues in the CDR3. Deletions cut 2 bases from V and 3 bases from J, with 12 bases between. The CDR3 is CSARFITGTDTQYF. The CDR3, as DNA: TGCAGTGCTAGATTTATCACAGGGACAGATACGCAGTATTTT.

This clonotype has a count of ten or more. The chain employs TRBV6-5 and TRBJ1-2; 11 nucleotides line up with TRBD1. The germline gives CDR1 MNHEY, CDR2 SVGAGI. This CDR3 is built from 15 residues. The V segment lost 4 bases and the J segment 7 bases; nucleotides outside the gene matches: 8. CDR3 DNA: TGTGCCAGCAGTTCCTTGGACAGGGGGCAAAGTGGCTACACCTTC. Translated: CASSSLDRGQSGYTF.

This clonotype has ten or more counts. The chain has TRBV7-2 and TRBJ2-6; D may correspond to TRBD1 or TRBD2 (5 bases each). CDR3 length: 17 amino acids. With 4 bases removed from V and 0 bases from J, the gap between germline ends came to 13 bases. Germline CDR1 is SGHTA and CDR2 is FQGNSA. The CDR3 region is CASSSGTLSSGANVLTF. DNA of the CDR3: TGTGCCAGCAGCTCCGGGACGCTAAGCTCTGGGGCCAACGTCCTGACTTTC. Complete variable domain (other parts from reference TRBV7-2 and TRBJ2-6): GAGVSQSPSNKVTEKGKDVELRCDPISGHTALYWYRQSLGQGLEFLIYFQGNSAPDKSGLPSDRFSAERTGGSVSTLTIQRTQQEDSAVYLCASSSGTLSSGANVLTFGAGSRLTVL.

This clonotype was recorded many times. The rearrangement joins TRBV5-6 to TRBJ2-2; 9 nucleotides line up with TRBD1. V trimming: 4 bases; J trimming: 15 bases; junction bases outside the gene matches: 4. Germline CDR1 and CDR2: SGHDT and YYEEEE. The CDR3 runs 11 residues. CDR3 bases: TGTGCCAGCAGCCCTGGACAGGGGTTGTTTTTT. Amino acids: CASSPGQGLFF.